One and the same sample provided the 3 T cell receptor beta chains below, sequenced in a study of metastatic and nonmetastatic thyroid tumors. TCRdb used MiXCR to call clones anew from the PCR reads. The table shows 20,000 to 25,000 clones, with roughly an eighth occurring only once. Nobody among the patients had been given any treatment before thyroid surgery. Sequenced input: blood. The receptors derive from a female donor with papillary thyroid cancer or a benign thyroid nodule (not recorded which). Some clones in this sample may be carry-over from other donors' samples.

This clone was recorded many times. DNA of the CDR3: TGTGCCAGCTCACCGAATAGCGGGAGTATTTACGAGCAGTACTTC. This codes for CASSPNSGSIYEQYF. The chain employs TRBV18 and TRBJ2-7, with TRBD2 matching 9 bases. This CDR3 contains 15 residues. With 3 bases clipped from V and 4 bases from J, the junction kept 7 bases outside the gene matches. Germline-derived CDR1 and CDR2 are KGHSH and LQKENI.

This clone was counted many times. The genes are TRBV20-1 and TRBJ2-3; D is possibly TRBD1 (6 bases). CDR3 length: 12 residues. Germline loops: CDR1 DFQATT, CDR2 SNEGSKA (reference sequence). The V end lost 6 bases, the J end lost 2 bases, and 9 bases lay between the germline ends. In nucleotides, the CDR3 is TGCAGTGCCTACAGGGACACAGATACGCAGTATTTT. This sequence encodes CSAYRDTDTQYF.

This clone was counted many times. The rearrangement uses TRBV19 and TRBJ1-2; 9 positions agree with TRBD1. CDR1 is LNHDA, CDR2 SQIVND, per germline (reference sequence). This CDR3 region has 16 residues. Trimming cost V 6 bases and J 4 bases; bases outside gene matches: 12. DNA for the CDR3: TGTGCCAGTAGCACCCCCGGGACAGGGCTGGGCTATGGCTACACCTTC. This gives the protein CASSTPGTGLGYGYTF.